The 6 T cell receptor beta chains below were found in one sample sequenced in a study of blood T cell repertoires in COVID-19 (dated by TCRdb to 2020 to 2022). Libraries were made using the immunoSEQ multiplex PCR assay. The source is immuneACCESS, and TCRdb retained only in-frame sequences with V and J called. Part of the clones is not carried over; for the studies checked, unresolved V genes explain less than half of this, and the remainder is unexplained. The table for this sample lists about 230,000 clones; 75% to 90% of them were counted only once. The top ten clones comprise about 2.5% of the sample. The sample comprised peripheral blood. These receptor sequences come from a woman in her 70s with active or convalescent COVID-19.

The rearrangement uses TRBV30 and TRBJ1-1; TRBD1 matches 8 bases. Germline assignment: CDR1 GTSNPN and CDR2 SVGIG (reference sequence). V lost 1 base to trimming and J lost 7 bases; unmatched junction nucleotides: 5. This CDR3 is 13 amino acids long. CDR3 amino acids: CAWSGQGFGEAFF. As DNA, the CDR3 is TGTGCCTGGAGTGGACAGGGGTTCGGTGAAGCTTTCTTT. The entire variable domain, with the rest obtained from reference TRBV30 and TRBJ1-1, is as follows: SQTIHQWPATLVQPVGSPLSLECTVEGTSNPNLYWYRQAAGRGLQLLFYSVGIGQISSEVPQNLSASRPQDRQFILSSKKLLLSDSGFYLCAWSGQGFGEAFFGQGTRLTVV.

The CDR3: CASSRYRPAELAAGNEQFF. The CDR3 bases are TGCGCCAGCAGTCGTTATCGGCCGGCCGAGCTAGCGGCCGGCAATGAGCAGTTCTTC. The chain links TRBV23-1 to TRBJ2-1, with 7 positions matching TRBD2. TRBV23-1 is an open reading frame whose function is uncertain. The CDR3 covers 19 residues. Losses at the gene ends were 4 bases for V and 6 bases for J; bases not matched to a gene: 21.

V is TRBV9 and J is TRBJ2-3, with TRBD2 as a possible D gene (5 bases). The CDR3 extends over 15 amino acids. Trimming cost V 0 bases and J 3 bases, with 11 bases left between them. The germline gives CDR1 SGDLS, CDR2 YYNGEE. This chain's CDR3 is CASSVGGGLTDTQYF. The CDR3 DNA sequence: TGTGCCAGCAGCGTAGGCGGCGGGCTAACAGATACGCAGTATTTT.

The rearrangement uses TRBV3-1 (or the pseudogene TRBV3-2) and TRBJ1-6; D is uncertain. The CDR3 has 13 residues. Germline assignment: CDR1 LGHDT and CDR2 YNNKEL (reference sequence). Trimming pared 1 base from V and 9 bases from J, leaving 7 bases between. Here the CDR3 DNA reads TGTGCCAGCAGCCAAGGTGGAGGTTCACCCCTCCACTTT. Its translation: CASSQGGGSPLHF.

This chain links TRBV3-1 (or the pseudogene TRBV3-2) with TRBJ1-1; 7 positions match TRBD1. Trimming cost V 6 bases and J 4 bases; bases outside gene matches: 8. From germline, CDR1 is LGHDT and CDR2 YNNKEL (reference sequence). The CDR3 spans 14 residues. The CDR3 loop reads CASSPNSGGTEAFF. In DNA, the CDR3 is TGTGCCAGCAGTCCTAACTCAGGGGGCACTGAAGCTTTCTTT.

This clone was found a few times. This chain connects TRBV10-3 to TRBJ1-5, with D perhaps TRBD1 (6 bases). CDR1 ENHRY and CDR2 SYGVKD come from the germline V gene. The V end lost 10 bases, the J end lost 12 bases, and 25 bases lay between the germline ends. The CDR3 consists of 14 residues. The CDR3 here is CATRDTTLGEGQHF. For the CDR3, the DNA is TGTGCCACCCGGGACACCACACTTGGAGAGGGCCAGCATTTT.